Shown below are 15 T cell receptor beta chains from a single sample sequenced in a study of identical twins. Each CDR3 protein is one row after TCRdb ran MiXCR on the 5' RACE reads. The sample yields some 1,600,000 distinct CDR3 sequences, 25% to 35% seen once. The specimen sequenced was cord blood. The receptors come from a newborn girl in good health.

CDR3 coding DNA: TGTGCCAGCAGCCGCCCGTTAGGACGGAACGCGAACACCGGGGAGCTGTTTTTT. Its protein is CASSRPLGRNANTGELFF. This chain uses TRBV28 with TRBJ2-2; D gene ambiguous. The CDR3 runs 18 residues. The ends were cut back, 6 bases at V and 0 bases at J, with 20 bases in the middle. From germline, CDR1 is MDHEN and CDR2 SYDVKM.

The rearrangement links TRBV3-1 to TRBJ2-7, with D perhaps TRBD2 (5 bases). The V and J ends lost 4 bases and 3 bases respectively, with 10 bases between them. CDR1 and CDR2 from the germline V gene are LGHDT and YNNKEL (reference sequence). CDR3 size: 13 residues. Here the CDR3 DNA reads TGTGCCAGCAGCCCCGGGATGCACTACGAGCAGTACTTC. It encodes CASSPGMHYEQYF.

J is TRBJ2-6 and V is TRBV20-1; no clear D gene. Trimming shortened V by 7 bases and J by 0 bases, and 13 bases separated the two germline ends. This CDR3 comprises 15 residues. Germline CDR1 is DFQATT and CDR2 is SNEGSKA (reference sequence). This chain's CDR3 is CSGKDSSSGANVLTF. The CDR3 DNA reads TGCAGTGGCAAGGATTCGAGCTCTGGGGCCAACGTCCTGACTTTC.

The sample holds a few counts of this clonotype. V usage is TRBV27 and J usage is TRBJ1-5; 10 bases map to TRBD1. After removal of 5 bases from V and 5 bases from J, the junction contained 18 bases not matched to a gene. The germline gives CDR1 MNHEY, CDR2 SMNVEV (reference sequence). The CDR3 totals 19 residues. The CDR3 region is CASSLRGWTGGSSDQPQHF. The CDR3 coding sequence is TGTGCCAGCAGTCTCAGGGGCTGGACAGGGGGAAGCTCAGATCAGCCCCAGCATTTT.

The chain recombines TRBV12-3 or TRBV12-4 with TRBJ2-1; the D gene is possibly TRBD1 (5 bases). CDR3 size: 13 residues. V dropped 3 bases and J dropped 8 bases, with 11 bases sitting between them. The CDR3 protein is CASSFGRRDEQFF. In DNA, the CDR3 is TGTGCCAGCAGTTTTGGCCGCAGGGATGAGCAGTTCTTC.

The gene calls are TRBV7-2 and TRBJ1-5; D remains ambiguous. V was clipped by 1 base and J by 4 bases, with 11 bases between them. The CDR3 covers 15 residues. Germline CDR1 SGHTA, CDR2 FQGNSA. Written as DNA, the CDR3 is TGTGCCAGCAGCTTAGTGCGCCAGTCAAATCAGCCCCAGCATTTT. Translated: CASSLVRQSNQPQHF.

The table lists this clonotype with a few counts. The CDR3 reads CASSYTSGGLPNTGELFF. The DNA of the CDR3 is TGTGCCAGCAGTTACACTAGCGGGGGGTTACCGAACACCGGGGAGCTGTTTTTT. The chain joins TRBV12-3 or TRBV12-4 to TRBJ2-2; 12 bases map to TRBD2. The V and J ends lost 4 bases and 0 bases, in that order; junction bases with no gene match: 6. The length of the CDR3 is 18 residues.

This clonotype was seen at least ten times. This chain links TRBV29-1 with TRBJ2-3; 12 bases are shared with TRBD2. After removal of 4 bases from V and 6 bases from J, the junction contained 2 bases not matched to a gene. The CDR3 runs 13 residues. Germline V gene lookup returns CDR1 SQVTM and CDR2 ANQGSEA. The CDR3 DNA reads as TGCAGCGTTGGGACTAGCGGGAAGGATACGCAGTATTTT. It specifies CSVGTSGKDTQYF.

In its sample, this clonotype was seen many times. V and J are TRBV10-3 and TRBJ2-7; possibly TRBD1 or TRBD2 for D (5 bases each). The CDR3 extends over 13 amino acids. Trimming removed 5 bases at V and 1 base at J, with 9 bases between. Germline values: CDR1 ENHRY, CDR2 SYGVKD. The CDR3 DNA follows: TGTGCCATCAGTCCGGGACGGTCCTACGAGCAGTACTTC. Its translation: CAISPGRSYEQYF.

The chain links TRBV10-1 to TRBJ2-3; 10 bases fit TRBD2. Germline V gives CDR1 WNHNN, CDR2 SYGVQD (reference sequence). This CDR3 is 14 amino acids long. The V gene end was trimmed by 6 bases and the J gene end by 6 bases; junction bases not matched to a gene: 6. CDR3 region: CASRLAGPYDTQYF. The CDR3 coding sequence is TGCGCCAGCAGACTAGCGGGGCCTTACGATACGCAGTATTTT.

Only a few counts were recorded for this clonotype. The rearrangement uses TRBV20-1 and TRBJ1-2, with D possibly matching TRBD1 (6 bases). The V and J ends lost 0 bases and 5 bases respectively, with 13 bases between them. This CDR3 region has 14 residues. Germline CDR1 and CDR2: DFQATT and SNEGSKA (reference sequence). This chain's CDR3 is CSARDQGQIYGYTF. The CDR3 coding sequence is TGCAGTGCTAGAGATCAAGGACAGATTTATGGCTACACCTTC.

The chain employs TRBV11-2 and TRBJ2-1, with TRBD1 matching 7 bases. This CDR3 region has 14 residues. The germline V gene has CDR1 SGHAT and CDR2 FQNNGV. V trimming: 6 bases; J trimming: 5 bases; junction bases outside the gene matches: 7. DNA of the CDR3: TGTGCCAGCAGAAGACAGGGTGGGAACAATGAGCAGTTCTTC. Its protein product is CASRRQGGNNEQFF.

This clonotype has a handful of counts. The chain carries TRBV29-1 and TRBJ2-2, with D perhaps TRBD1 or TRBD2 (5 bases each). The germline V gene encodes CDR1 SQVTM and CDR2 ANQGSEA. V dropped 4 bases and J dropped 0 bases, with 12 bases sitting between them. This CDR3 has 15 amino acids. This chain's CDR3 is CSVGWGSTNTGELFF. The CDR3 DNA follows: TGCAGCGTTGGGTGGGGGTCGACGAACACCGGGGAGCTGTTTTTT.

This clonotype came up many times. The rearrangement uses TRBV10-3 and TRBJ1-4; the D gene is possibly TRBD1 (5 bases). Germline V gene sequence: CDR1 ENHRY, CDR2 SYGVKD. The CDR3 contains 15 residues. The V end was cut by 5 bases, the J end by 12 bases, with 22 bases between. This CDR3 is CAISPKDGRAGELFF. The CDR3 DNA follows: TGTGCCATCAGTCCGAAGGACGGCAGGGCAGGAGAACTGTTTTTT.

The gene calls are TRBV24-1 and TRBJ2-1; D unresolved. Between the trimmed V and J ends, which lost 3 bases and 8 bases, there was a span of 4 bases. CDR1 and CDR2 from the germline V gene are KGHDR and SFDVKD. This CDR3 spans 11 amino acids. The CDR3 protein is CATSDGYEQFF. DNA for the CDR3: TGTGCCACCAGTGATGGGTATGAGCAGTTCTTC.